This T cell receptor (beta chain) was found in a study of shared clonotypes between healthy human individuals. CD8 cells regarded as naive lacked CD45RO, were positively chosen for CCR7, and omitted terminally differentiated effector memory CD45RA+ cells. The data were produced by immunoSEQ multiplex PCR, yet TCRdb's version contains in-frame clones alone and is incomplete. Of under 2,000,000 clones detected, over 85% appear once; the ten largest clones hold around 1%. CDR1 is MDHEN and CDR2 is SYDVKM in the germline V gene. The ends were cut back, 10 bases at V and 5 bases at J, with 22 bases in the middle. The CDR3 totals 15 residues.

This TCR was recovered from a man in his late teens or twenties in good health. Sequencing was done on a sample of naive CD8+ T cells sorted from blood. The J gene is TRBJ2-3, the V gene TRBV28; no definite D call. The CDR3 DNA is TGTGCCACTTGGAAGATGCAGATGCTAGAAGATACGCAGTATTTT. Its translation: CATWKMQMLEDTQYF. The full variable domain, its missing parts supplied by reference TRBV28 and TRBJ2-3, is DVKVTQSSRYLVKRTGEKVFLECVQDMDHENMFWYRQDPGLGLRLIYFSYDVKMKEKGDIPEGYSVSREKKERFSLILESASTNQTSMYLCATWKMQMLEDTQYFGPGTRLTVL.